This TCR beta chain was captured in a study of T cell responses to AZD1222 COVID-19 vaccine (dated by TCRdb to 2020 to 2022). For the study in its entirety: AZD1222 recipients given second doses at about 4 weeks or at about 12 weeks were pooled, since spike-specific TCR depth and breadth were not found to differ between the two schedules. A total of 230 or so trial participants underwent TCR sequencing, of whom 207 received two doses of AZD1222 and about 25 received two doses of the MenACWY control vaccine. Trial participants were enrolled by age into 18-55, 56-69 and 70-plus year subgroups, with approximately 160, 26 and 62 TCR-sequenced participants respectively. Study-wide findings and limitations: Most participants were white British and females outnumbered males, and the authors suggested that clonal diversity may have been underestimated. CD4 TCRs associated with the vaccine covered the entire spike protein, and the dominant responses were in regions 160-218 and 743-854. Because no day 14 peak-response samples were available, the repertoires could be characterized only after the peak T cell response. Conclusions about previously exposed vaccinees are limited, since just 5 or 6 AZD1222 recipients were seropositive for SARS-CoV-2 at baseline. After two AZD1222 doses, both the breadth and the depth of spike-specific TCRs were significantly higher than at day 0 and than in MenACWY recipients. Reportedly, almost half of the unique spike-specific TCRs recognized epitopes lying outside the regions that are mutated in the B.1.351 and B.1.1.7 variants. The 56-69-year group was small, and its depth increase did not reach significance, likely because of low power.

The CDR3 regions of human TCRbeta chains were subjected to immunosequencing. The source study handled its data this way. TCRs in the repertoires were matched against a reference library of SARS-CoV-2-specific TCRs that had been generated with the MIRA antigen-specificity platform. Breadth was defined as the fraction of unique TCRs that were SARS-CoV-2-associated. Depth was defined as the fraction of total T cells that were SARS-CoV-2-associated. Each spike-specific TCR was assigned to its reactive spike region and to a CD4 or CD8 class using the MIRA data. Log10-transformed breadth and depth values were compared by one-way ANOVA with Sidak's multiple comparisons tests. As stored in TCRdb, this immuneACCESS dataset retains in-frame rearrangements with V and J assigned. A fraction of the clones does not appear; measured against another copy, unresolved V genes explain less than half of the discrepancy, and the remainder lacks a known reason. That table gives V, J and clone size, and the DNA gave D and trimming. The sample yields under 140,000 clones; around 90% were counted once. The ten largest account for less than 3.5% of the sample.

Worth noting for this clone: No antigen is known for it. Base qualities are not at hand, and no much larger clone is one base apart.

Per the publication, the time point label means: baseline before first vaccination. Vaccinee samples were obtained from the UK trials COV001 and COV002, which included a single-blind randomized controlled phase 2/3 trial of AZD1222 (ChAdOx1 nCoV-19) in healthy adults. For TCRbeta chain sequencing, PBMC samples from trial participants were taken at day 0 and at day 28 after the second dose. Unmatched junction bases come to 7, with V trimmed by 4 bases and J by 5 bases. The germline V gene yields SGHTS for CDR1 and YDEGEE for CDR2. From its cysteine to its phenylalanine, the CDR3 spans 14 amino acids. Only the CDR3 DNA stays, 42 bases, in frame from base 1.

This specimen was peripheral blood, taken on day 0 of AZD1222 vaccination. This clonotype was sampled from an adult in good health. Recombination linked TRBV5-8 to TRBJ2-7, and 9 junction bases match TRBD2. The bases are TGTGCCAGCAGCCGCGGGGGCGGGGGGGACGAGCAGTACTTC. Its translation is CASSRGGGGDEQYF.